A single sample gave rise to the 26 T cell receptor beta chains below, sequenced in a study of blood T cell repertoires in COVID-19. TCRdb keeps only in-frame clones here, not all; method: immunoSEQ multiplex PCR. The table includes roughly 100,000 clones, roughly 79% detected once. Source material: peripheral blood. The receptors derive from a woman in her seventies with acute or convalescent COVID-19.

The gene calls are TRBV5-6 and TRBJ1-5, with D unclear. This CDR3 is 13 amino acids long. V was shortened by 1 base and J by 4 bases, with 6 bases between the two germline ends. Germline V lookup: CDR1 SGHDT, CDR2 YYEEEE. CDR3 residues: CASSLWQNQPQHF. CDR3 in DNA: TGTGCCAGCAGCTTGTGGCAGAATCAGCCCCAGCATTTT. The whole variable domain, remainder taken from reference TRBV5-6 and TRBJ1-5, is DAGVTQSPTHLIKTRGQQVTLRCSPKSGHDTVSWYQQALGQGPQFIFQYYEEEERQRGNFPDRFSGHQFPNYSSELNVNALLLGDSALYLCASSLWQNQPQHFGDGTRLSIL.

This clone turned up a few times. The chain carries TRBV2 and TRBJ1-6; tentative D call: TRBD1 (5 bases). The V and J ends lost 1 base and 4 bases respectively, with 14 bases between them. Germline CDR1 and CDR2: SNHLY and FYNNEI. The CDR3 has 17 residues. This chain's CDR3 is CASSEGGVRQYNSPLHF. CDR3 coding DNA: TGTGCCAGCAGTGAAGGAGGAGTGAGACAGTATAATTCACCCCTCCACTTT. Full variable domain (missing parts from reference TRBV2 and TRBJ1-6): EPEVTQTPSHQVTQMGQEVILRCVPISNHLYFYWYRQILGQKVEFLVSFYNNEISEKSEIFDDQFSVERPDGSNFTLKIRSTKLEDSAMYFCASSEGGVRQYNSPLHFGNGTRLTVT.

The chain links TRBV7-2 to TRBJ1-5; D gene unclear. The CDR3 loop spans 13 amino acids. Per the germline V gene, CDR1 is SGHTA and CDR2 is FQGNSA. V was pared by 0 bases and J by 7 bases, with 7 bases between. CDR3 protein: CASSLALPQPQHF. CDR3 DNA sequence: TGTGCCAGCAGCTTAGCCCTACCGCAGCCCCAGCATTTT. Looking up the rest from reference TRBV7-2 and TRBJ1-5 gives the full variable domain: GAGVSQSPSNKVTEKGKDVELRCDPISGHTALYWYRQSLGQGLEFLIYFQGNSAPDKSGLPSDRFSAERTGGSVSTLTIQRTQQEDSAVYLCASSLALPQPQHFGDGTRLSIL.

The CDR3 DNA sequence: TGTGCCAGCAGTTTGAAGGGGTACACTGAAGCTTTCTTT. This translates into CASSLKGYTEAFF. The chain uses TRBV12-3 or TRBV12-4 and TRBJ1-1; D is possibly TRBD1 (5 bases). The CDR3 totals 13 residues. V was trimmed by 3 bases and J by 3 bases, leaving 8 bases between them.

V is TRBV7-2 and J is TRBJ2-7; 10 bases line up with TRBD1. Germline loops: CDR1 SGHTA, CDR2 FQGNSA. The CDR3 length is 14 residues. V dropped 4 bases and J dropped 6; count of bases not matched to a gene: 6. CDR3 DNA sequence: TGTGCCAGCAGCTGGGACAGGGGACCGGGCGAGCAGTACTTC. The encoded protein is CASSWDRGPGEQYF.

This chain links TRBV13 with TRBJ1-1, with D perhaps matching TRBD1 (6 bases). Trimming cost V 1 base and J 5 bases, with 14 bases left between them. Germline V lookup: CDR1 PRHDT, CDR2 FYEKMQ (reference sequence). The CDR3 sequence is 15 residues long. CDR3 sequence reads: CASSLARGSETEAFF. In DNA, the CDR3 is TGTGCCAGCAGCTTAGCCAGGGGTTCTGAAACTGAAGCTTTCTTT.

V and J are TRBV7-9 and TRBJ2-3; a weak D match, TRBD2 (5 bases). V was clipped by 3 bases and J by 1 base, with 8 bases between them. This CDR3 is 14 amino acids long. The germline V gene encodes CDR1 SEHNR and CDR2 FQNEAQ (reference sequence). In DNA form, the CDR3 reads TGTGCCAGCAGCTTTAGCGCCCGCACAGATACGCAGTATTTT. Its protein product is CASSFSARTDTQYF.

The chain is built from TRBV11-2 and TRBJ1-1; a weak D match, TRBD1 (5 bases). This CDR3 is built from 15 residues. Germline V gene sequence: CDR1 SGHAT, CDR2 FQNNGV. The V gene lost 6 bases and the J gene lost 4 bases, with 18 bases spanning the gap. Written as DNA, the CDR3 is TGTGCCAGCAGACAACACGGGGAGGGGAGCACTGAAGCTTTCTTT. This sequence encodes CASRQHGEGSTEAFF.

This chain joins TRBV10-1 and TRBJ2-1; 9 bases fit TRBD1. Germline trimming cut 1 base from V and 2 bases from J; bases unmatched to any gene: 3. CDR1 is WNHNN, CDR2 SYGVQD, per germline (reference sequence). The CDR3 runs to 16 residues. CDR3 residues: CASSEFGTGPYNEQFF. The CDR3 DNA is TGCGCCAGCAGTGAGTTTGGGACAGGGCCCTACAATGAGCAGTTCTTC.

V is TRBV2 and J is TRBJ2-3, with a weak D call TRBD1 (6 bases). Germline V gene data show CDR1 as SNHLY and CDR2 as FYNNEI. Deletions cut 3 bases from V and 2 bases from J, with 12 bases between. The CDR3 is made up of 15 amino acids. The CDR3 nucleotides read TGTGCCAGCAGTGATGGGGGCACAAACACAGATACGCAGTATTTT. As protein: CASSDGGTNTDTQYF.

The chain couples TRBV11-3 to TRBJ2-1; TRBD2 agrees at 14 bases. The CDR3 loop spans 18 amino acids. Germline assignment: CDR1 SGHNT and CDR2 YENEEA. Trimming cost V 5 bases and J 2 bases; bases outside gene matches: 8. The CDR3 DNA is TGTGCCAGCAGCCAGACTAGCGGGGGGGCGGCCGCCTACAATGAGCAGTTCTTC. It yields the protein CASSQTSGGAAAYNEQFF.

The rearrangement uses TRBV11-2 and TRBJ2-5; D gene ambiguous. The length of the CDR3 is 12 residues. V dropped 2 bases and J dropped 5 bases, with 6 bases sitting between them. The germline V gene encodes CDR1 SGHAT and CDR2 FQNNGV. The CDR3 sequence: CASSLHRETQYF. The CDR3 nucleotides are TGTGCCAGCAGCTTACATCGGGAGACCCAGTACTTC.

The V call is TRBV5-1, the J call TRBJ2-1; 11 nucleotides line up with TRBD2. The CDR3 has 15 amino acids. Germline loops: CDR1 SGHRS, CDR2 YFSETQ. Unmatched junction bases numbered 6, after V lost 5 bases and J lost 5 bases. As DNA, the CDR3 is TGCGCCAGCAGGGCCCCGGGACTAGCGGACAATGAGCAGTTCTTC. As protein: CASRAPGLADNEQFF.

The V gene is TRBV19, the J gene TRBJ2-7; D not resolved. There are 12 residues in the CDR3. V dropped 5 bases and J dropped 7 bases, with 12 bases sitting between them. CDR1 is LNHDA and CDR2 is SQIVND in the germline V gene (reference sequence). CDR3 coding DNA: TGTGCCAGTAGTGATAAGGTGAGGGAGCAGTACTTC. It specifies CASSDKVREQYF.

The chain uses TRBV28 and TRBJ2-7; 9 bases map to TRBD2. The CDR3 is made up of 13 amino acids. Germline values: CDR1 MDHEN, CDR2 SYDVKM. Trimming cost V 6 bases and J 7 bases; bases outside gene matches: 7. The CDR3: CASSLGLAREQYF. In DNA form, the CDR3 reads TGTGCCAGCAGCCTGGGACTAGCTCGGGAGCAGTACTTC.

The chain uses TRBV29-1 and TRBJ2-1, with 8 nucleotides matching TRBD1. From germline, CDR1 is SQVTM and CDR2 ANQGSEA. Germline trimming cut 6 bases from V and 7 bases from J; bases unmatched to any gene: 11. This CDR3 contains 14 residues. The CDR3 here is CSVDSGGAGNEQFF. CDR3 DNA sequence: TGCAGCGTGGACTCAGGGGGCGCGGGTAATGAGCAGTTCTTC.

The V gene is TRBV5-1, the J gene TRBJ1-3; 7 bases agree with TRBD1. There are 15 residues in the CDR3. Trimming cost V 1 base and J 8 bases; bases outside gene matches: 9. In germline, CDR1 is SGHRS, CDR2 YFSETQ. DNA for the CDR3: TGCGCCAGCAGCTTGACTTTCGACAGGGCGGACACCATATATTTT. The encoded protein is CASSLTFDRADTIYF.

This clone was detected only once. This chain uses TRBV5-1 with TRBJ1-2; the D is unclear. CDR3 size: 13 residues. Per the germline V gene, CDR1 is SGHRS and CDR2 is YFSETQ. Trimming pared 5 bases from V and 7 bases from J, leaving 15 bases between. The DNA for the CDR3 is TGCGCCAGCAGTACTGGCGGTCCGGTTGGCTACACCTTC. It specifies CASSTGGPVGYTF.

The sample holds a few counts of this clone. The chain employs TRBV3-1 (or the pseudogene TRBV3-2) and TRBJ2-4; a possible D gene is TRBD1 (6 bases). This CDR3 has 15 residues. Germline values: CDR1 LGHDT, CDR2 YNNKEL (reference sequence). The V and J ends lost 0 bases and 8 bases respectively, with 14 bases between them. This chain's CDR3 is CASSQENRDTDIQYF. The CDR3 region has the DNA TGTGCCAGCAGCCAAGAAAACAGGGACACCGACATTCAGTACTTC.

This chain connects TRBV19 to TRBJ2-1, with 11 bases fitting TRBD2. Germline trimming cut 2 bases from V and 8 bases from J; bases unmatched to any gene: 5. The CDR3 loop spans 15 amino acids. The germline V gene has CDR1 LNHDA and CDR2 SQIVND (reference sequence). This chain's CDR3 is CASSITSGGYYEQFF. Written as DNA, the CDR3 is TGTGCCAGTAGTATAACTAGCGGGGGATATTATGAGCAGTTCTTC.

This chain joins TRBV19 and TRBJ1-5; tentatively, D is TRBD1 (6 bases). The CDR3 runs to 15 residues. Deletions cut 5 bases from V and 2 bases from J, with 13 bases between. CDR1 and CDR2 (germline): LNHDA, SQIVND (reference sequence). The CDR3 is CASSETGSGNQPQHF. In DNA, the CDR3 is TGTGCCAGTAGTGAAACAGGGAGTGGCAATCAGCCCCAGCATTTT. The full variable domain, rest sourced from reference TRBV19 and TRBJ1-5, is DGGITQSPKYLFRKEGQNVTLSCEQNLNHDAMYWYRQDPGQGLRLIYYSQIVNDFQKGDIAEGYSVSREKKESFPLTVTSAQKNPTAFYLCASSETGSGNQPQHFGDGTRLSIL.

The chain recombines TRBV7-9 with TRBJ1-1, with D tentatively TRBD1 (5 bases). The CDR3 is 10 amino acids. V lost 5 bases, J lost 8 bases, and 6 bases lay in between. CDR1 is SEHNR, CDR2 FQNEAQ, per germline (reference sequence). CDR3 DNA sequence: TGTGCCAGCAGCACAGGAGAAGCTTTCTTT. It encodes CASSTGEAFF.

The CDR3 loop is CSVDFLNEQFF. CDR3 DNA: TGCAGCGTTGATTTCCTCAATGAGCAGTTCTTC. This rearrangement joins TRBV29-1 to TRBJ2-1; D is unresolved. CDR1 and CDR2 (germline): SQVTM, ANQGSEA. The CDR3 totals 11 residues. V lost 3 bases and J lost 6, with 6 bases in between.

A few counts support this clone. The J gene is TRBJ2-1, the V gene TRBV6-6; D unresolved. Trimming took off 5 bases at V and 12 bases at J, with 23 bases between the two ends. This CDR3 spans 15 amino acids. Germline CDR1 and CDR2: MNHNY and SVGAGI (reference sequence). The CDR3 is CASSQSVVGAFGQFF. CDR3 DNA: TGTGCCAGCAGTCAAAGCGTAGTAGGAGCCTTCGGGCAGTTCTTC.

The sample holds a few counts of this clone. The chain combines TRBV7-5 with TRBJ2-1; the table's TRBD2 call for D was not verified on the DNA. TRBV7-5 is a documented pseudogene. There are 16 residues in the CDR3. The CDR3 is CVRSLPKLADYNEQFF. The CDR3 DNA sequence: TGTGTCAGAAGCTTACCCAAACTAGCGGATTACAATGAGCAGTTCTTC.

V gene TRBV19 combines with J gene TRBJ1-2, with TRBD1 matching over 7 bases. V was pared by 6 bases and J by 0 bases, with 16 bases of the junction left unmatched. This CDR3 spans 18 amino acids. CDR1 is LNHDA and CDR2 is SQIVND in the germline V gene (reference sequence). The CDR3 region has the DNA TGTGCCAGTAGCCCCTTGTTTGGCAGGGGGGCAACTAACTATGGCTACACCTTC. Translated, it gives CASSPLFGRGATNYGYTF.